The rows below give T cell receptor beta chains drawn from one sample of a study of cytomegalovirus exposure and HLA in healthy donors. TCRdb's table, derived via immunoSEQ multiplex PCR, lists solely in-frame clones and lacks some. The sample consists of 150,000 to 200,000 clones, approximately 85% of them appearing once. Specimen: PBMCs. The receptors here all came from a woman younger than 35 in good health and CMV-seronegative. CDR3s include the opening cysteine and the closing phenylalanine or tryptophan. D genes are given only for firm matches. Expanded clones get a size class; other rows say once, few or many, or leave the size out.

abundance,v_gene,len,j_gene,d_gene,CDR3nt,CDR3aa
-,TRBV4-1,16,TRBJ2-5,-,TGCGCCAGCAGCCAAGATGAAGGGATTGGGGCAGAGACCCAGTACTTC,CASSQDEGIGAETQYF
-,TRBV5-4,14,TRBJ1-3,-,TGTGCCAGCAGCCAGCCAGGATTTGGAAACACCATATATTTT,CASSQPGFGNTIYF
-,TRBV7-9,16,TRBJ1-2,-,TGTGCCAGCAGCTCATCGCACAGGGCCCACCTCGTGGGCTACACCTTC,CASSSSHRAHLVGYTF
-,TRBV18,15,TRBJ1-1,TRBD1,TGTGCCAGCTCAATTAAACAGGGGATGAACACTGAAGCTTTCTTT,CASSIKQGMNTEAFF
-,TRBV5-1,15,TRBJ1-2,TRBD1,TGCGCCAGCAGCTTACAGGGGAACACTAACTATGGCTACACCTTC,CASSLQGNTNYGYTF
-,TRBV6-5,15,TRBJ1-3,-,TGTGCCAGCAGTTTTCGACGGGGATCTGGAAACACCATATATTTT,CASSFRRGSGNTIYF
once,TRBV5-4,16,TRBJ1-6,TRBD1,TGTGCCAGCAGCCCGGGGACAGGGGGTATCAGTTCACCCCTCCACTTT,CASSPGTGGISSPLHF
-,TRBV30,14,TRBJ2-5,TRBD2,TGTGCCTGGAGTGTGGGTAGCGGGGGTGAGACCCAGTACTTC,CAWSVGSGGETQYF
-,TRBV6-5,14,TRBJ1-5,-,TGTGCCAGCAGTAAAGGGACACGCAATCAGCCCCAGCATTTT,CASSKGTRNQPQHF
-,TRBV19,15,TRBJ1-5,-,TGTGCCACCGAGGAGATGACGGGTGCTAATCAGCCCCAGCATTTT,CATEEMTGANQPQHF
-,TRBV7-2,17,TRBJ2-1,TRBD2,TGTGCCAGCAGCTTAGTTCCAGCGGGGGGGTCCTACAATGAGCAGTTCTTC,CASSLVPAGGSYNEQFF
once,TRBV13,17,TRBJ1-1,-,TGTGCCAGCAGCTTGGGGGGGCGAGGGAATCCGAACACTGAAGCTTTCTTT,CASSLGGRGNPNTEAFF
-,TRBV27,17,TRBJ2-1,TRBD2,TGTGCCAGCAGTTTATCGCGACTAGCGGGGTCGATGAATGAGCAGTTCTTC,CASSLSRLAGSMNEQFF
-,TRBV29-1,18,TRBJ2-3,TRBD2,TGCAGCGTTGAAGATCTAGGACTAGCGGTTTCTAGCACAGATACGCAGTATTTT,CSVEDLGLAVSSTDTQYF
-,TRBV9,16,TRBJ2-3,TRBD2,TGTGCCAGCAGCGGGGGGACTAGCGGGTTCACAGATACGCAGTATTTT,CASSGGTSGFTDTQYF
-,TRBV6-5,14,TRBJ1-2,TRBD1,TGTGCCAGCACCCAAACGACAGGGAATAATGGCTACACCTTC,CASTQTTGNNGYTF
-,TRBV5-6,15,TRBJ2-7,-,TGTGCCAGCAGCTTGTCTGGCAGGGCTCCCTACGAGCAGTACTTC,CASSLSGRAPYEQYF
-,TRBV2,14,TRBJ1-1,TRBD1,TGTGCCAGCAGGGAGGGGGCCGAGAACACTGAAGCTTTCTTT,CASREGAENTEAFF
-,TRBV30,15,TRBJ2-7,TRBD1,TGTGCCTGGGATAGAACGGGACAGGGGTCCTCTGAGCAGTACTTC,CAWDRTGQGSSEQYF
-,TRBV5-6,16,TRBJ2-1,TRBD1,TGTGCCAGCAGCTTGGTGCCGGGACAGGGGAACAATGAGCAGTTCTTC,CASSLVPGQGNNEQFF
-,TRBV27,16,TRBJ1-2,TRBD1,TGTGCCAGCAGTTTTAGGACAGGGGTTCGGAACTATGGCTACACCTTC,CASSFRTGVRNYGYTF
-,TRBV7-2,15,TRBJ2-1,TRBD1,TGTGCCAGCAGCTTTGACAGGGGGTCGAACAATGAGCAGTTCTTC,CASSFDRGSNNEQFF
-,TRBV5-1,14,TRBJ1-1,TRBD1,TGCGCCAGCAGCTTGGCGCTACAGGGGACTGAAGCTTTCTTT,CASSLALQGTEAFF
-,TRBV2,16,TRBJ1-2,TRBD1,TGTGCCAGCAGCGACGGAGGACAGGGTTTATACTATGGCTACACCTTC,CASSDGGQGLYYGYTF
-,TRBV19,16,TRBJ1-2,-,TGTGCCAGTAGTATTCCGATCTCAGTGGGGGCGGACGGCTACACCTTC,CASSIPISVGADGYTF
-,TRBV18,13,TRBJ1-5,-,TGTGCCAGCTCACCGACGGAGAATCAGCCCCAGCATTTT,CASSPTENQPQHF
-,TRBV29-1,14,TRBJ2-6,-,TGCAGCGTTGATTGGTCCGGCGGTAACAACGTCCTGACTTTC,CSVDWSGGNNVLTF
-,TRBV30,14,TRBJ1-5,-,TGTGCCTGTAAACAGGGCCCGTTGAATCAGCCCCAGCATTTT,CACKQGPLNQPQHF
-,TRBV9,18,TRBJ2-2,TRBD1,TGTGCCAGCAGCCTCCGACCCTTAGGACAGGGTTACACCGGGGAGCTGTTTTTT,CASSLRPLGQGYTGELFF
-,TRBV10-3,15,TRBJ2-2,TRBD1,TGTGCCATCAAAACCGGGACAGGGAACACCGGGGAGCTGTTTTTT,CAIKTGTGNTGELFF
-,TRBV7-6,18,TRBJ1-2,TRBD1,TGTGCCAGCAGCTTAGTAGCGGGACAGGGGGCGTTGGGCTATGGCTACACCTTC,CASSLVAGQGALGYGYTF
-,TRBV19,14,TRBJ2-7,TRBD1,TGTGCCAGTAGTATGGGCGGAAGACAGGGCGAGCAGTACTTC,CASSMGGRQGEQYF
few,TRBV29-1,12,TRBJ2-7,-,TGCAGCGTTGAGGGGGAGGTTTACGAGCAGTACTTC,CSVEGEVYEQYF
-,TRBV5-1,18,TRBJ2-7,TRBD2,TGCGCCAGCAGCGAACGGACTAGCGGGGGGCCTGTCGTTTACGAGCAGTACTTC,CASSERTSGGPVVYEQYF
-,TRBV5-1,14,TRBJ2-7,-,TGCGCCAGCAGCTTGGAAAAGGGGAACTACGAGCAGTACTTC,CASSLEKGNYEQYF
few,TRBV7-9,15,TRBJ1-2,TRBD1,TGTGCCAGCAGCAAGGACAGGGGGCTCCTCTATGGCTACACCTTC,CASSKDRGLLYGYTF
-,TRBV11-2,16,TRBJ2-3,TRBD2,TGTGCCAGCAGCCACGGAGCGGGGTGGGCGACAGATACGCAGTATTTT,CASSHGAGWATDTQYF
-,TRBV6-5,14,TRBJ2-7,TRBD1,TGTGCCAGCAGGCCGGACAGGGGGTTTGGCGAGCAGTACTTC,CASRPDRGFGEQYF
-,TRBV25-1,15,TRBJ2-2,-,TGTGCCAGCAGTGCCCTGGACAGGAACACCGGGGAGCTGTTTTTT,CASSALDRNTGELFF
-,TRBV11-3,15,TRBJ2-5,TRBD2,TGTGCCAGCAGCTTGGGAAGCGGGACTTGGGAGACCCAGTACTTC,CASSLGSGTWETQYF
-,TRBV18,14,TRBJ2-7,-,TGTGCCAGCTCACCGGGCGGGGGCGCGTACGAGCAGTACTTC,CASSPGGGAYEQYF
once,TRBV13,16,TRBJ2-5,-,TGTGCCAGCAGCCCGAGGGGGGGAGGGCGAGAAGAGACCCAGTACTTC,CASSPRGGGREETQYF
few,TRBV7-9,17,TRBJ2-2,TRBD2,TGTGCCAGCAGCTCAGCCCCCGGGACTAGCGATATCGGGGAGCTGTTTTTT,CASSSAPGTSDIGELFF
once,TRBV10-1,15,TRBJ2-1,-,TGCGCCAGCAGTCTTACTAGGTGGGTGGTTCATGAGCAGTTCTTC,CASSLTRWVVHEQFF
-,TRBV9,17,TRBJ1-3,-,TGTGCCAGCAGCGTAGATAGTGACATAATCTCTGGAAACACCATATATTTT,CASSVDSDIISGNTIYF
-,TRBV19,14,TRBJ2-3,-,TGTGCCAGTAGTATAGTGAGTAGCACAGATACGCAGTATTTT,CASSIVSSTDTQYF
-,TRBV4-1,16,TRBJ1-1,TRBD1,TGCGCCAGCAGCCCCGCCCCAGGGACAGGGGGGCCTGAAGCTTTCTTT,CASSPAPGTGGPEAFF
-,TRBV6-5,15,TRBJ1-5,-,TGTGCCAGCAGTCCTGGAGAAGCAGGCAATCAGCCCCAGCATTTT,CASSPGEAGNQPQHF
-,TRBV2,10,TRBJ1-1,-,TGTGCCAGCAGGGCCGATAAAGCTTTCTTT,CASRADKAFF
-,TRBV5-6,14,TRBJ2-4,-,TGTGCCAGCAGCTTGACGGTTCGCTCAAACATTCAGTACTTC,CASSLTVRSNIQYF
-,TRBV21-1,18,TRBJ2-5,-,TGTGCCAGCAGCAAAGGCCACCCGGAGCGGGAGCCTTGGGAGACCCAGTACTTC,CASSKGHPEREPWETQYF
-,TRBV30,13,TRBJ1-5,-,TGTGCCTGGAGTGTACTGGAGAATCAGCCCCAGCATTTT,CAWSVLENQPQHF
-,TRBV4-1,19,TRBJ2-2,TRBD2,TGCGCCAGCAGCCAAGGCCTCCTAGCGGACCTTATATTCACCGGGGAGCTGTTTTTT,CASSQGLLADLIFTGELFF